Below, 31 T cell receptor beta chains from the same sample are listed, as sequenced in a study of siplizumab effects on memory and regulatory T cells. Generated by immunoSEQ multiplex PCR, the TCRdb table keeps only in-frame clones and is missing some. Of approximately 100,000 clones in the sample, approximately 90% were seen once. Sequenced: Tregs sorted from blood. These TCRs come from a human donor in good health.

J is TRBJ1-2 and V is TRBV5-4; D is possibly TRBD1 (5 bases). Germline values: CDR1 SGHNT, CDR2 YYREEE (reference sequence). The V end lost 0 bases, the J end lost 0 bases, and 15 bases lay between the germline ends. The CDR3 sequence is 17 residues long. The CDR3 region has the DNA TGTGCCAGCAGCTTGGGTGGGGCAGCGGGAGCTAACTATGGCTACACCTTC. This translates into CASSLGGAAGANYGYTF.

J is TRBJ2-1 and V is TRBV6-5; 9 positions agree with TRBD1. The junction had 6 bases not matched to a gene; V was cut back by 6 bases and J by 12 bases. The CDR3 is made up of 12 amino acids. Germline V gives CDR1 MNHEY, CDR2 SVGAGI. As DNA, the CDR3 is TGTGCCAGCAGGGGACAGGGCGGCAGGCAGTTCTTC. Translated: CASRGQGGRQFF.

The chain links TRBV7-9 to TRBJ2-7; D unresolved. Trimming pared 1 base from V and 0 bases from J, leaving 16 bases between. Germline-derived CDR1 and CDR2 are SEHNR and FQNEAQ (reference sequence). This CDR3 region has 17 residues. The CDR3 DNA sequence: TGTGCCAGCAGCTTAGGGTTGGTGGGCTGGAGCTCCTACGAGCAGTACTTC. Its protein is CASSLGLVGWSSYEQYF.

The J gene is TRBJ1-2, the V gene TRBV5-6; tentatively, D is TRBD1 (5 bases). The germline CDR1 and CDR2 sequences are SGHDT and YYEEEE. Trimming removed 0 bases from V and 7 bases from J, with 13 bases in between. The CDR3 loop spans 14 amino acids. The CDR3 protein is CASSLDRREGGYTF. CDR3 coding DNA: TGTGCCAGCAGCTTGGACCGCAGGGAAGGTGGCTACACCTTC.

The gene calls are TRBV5-4 and TRBJ2-7; the match to TRBD1 covers 8 bases. The V gene's germline CDR1 is SGHNT and CDR2 YYREEE (reference sequence). The CDR3 consists of 14 residues. V shed 4 bases and J 1 base; nucleotides not matched to a gene: 4. CDR3 coding DNA: TGTGCCAGCAGCATCAGACAGGGGTCCTACGAGCAGTACTTC. This gives the protein CASSIRQGSYEQYF. Supplemented by reference TRBV5-4 and TRBJ2-7, the full variable domain reads ETGVTQSPTHLIKTRGQQVTLRCSSQSGHNTVSWYQQALGQGPQFIFQYYREEENGRGNFPPRFSGLQFPNYSSELNVNALELDDSALYLCASSIRQGSYEQYFGPGTRLTVT.

The V gene is TRBV6-5, the J gene TRBJ2-7; 9 bases line up with TRBD2. CDR1 is MNHEY, CDR2 SVGAGI, per germline. Losses at the gene ends were 6 bases for V and 4 bases for J; bases not matched to a gene: 7. This CDR3 is 14 amino acids long. CDR3 DNA: TGTGCCAGCAGCTCCCATAGCGGGAGTTACGAGCAGTACTTC. Translation gives CASSSHSGSYEQYF.

V gene TRBV10-3 combines with J gene TRBJ2-7; 9 bases map to TRBD2. There are 13 residues in the CDR3. The germline V gene encodes CDR1 ENHRY and CDR2 SYGVKD. V lost 6 bases to trimming and J lost 4 bases; unmatched junction nucleotides: 4. As DNA, the CDR3 is TGTGCCATCAGCTCTAGCGGGATTTACGAGCAGTACTTC. Its translation is CAISSSGIYEQYF.

This clone occurred a few times. The CDR3 is CASSDPGGSGGETQYF. In DNA form, the CDR3 reads TGTGCCAGTAGTGACCCGGGAGGCAGCGGCGGAGAGACCCAGTACTTC. The chain joins TRBV19 to TRBJ2-5; 7 positions match TRBD2. This CDR3 is built from 16 residues. The V and J ends lost 5 bases and 4 bases, in that order; junction bases with no gene match: 13. Germline CDR1 is LNHDA and CDR2 is SQIVND (reference sequence).

CDR3 sequence (DNA): TGTGCCTGGAGTGTACGACACTTTGATCAGCCCCAGCATTTT. Protein sequence: CAWSVRHFDQPQHF. The rearrangement uses TRBV30 and TRBJ1-5; the D is unclear. V lost 0 bases and J 5 bases, leaving 11 bases between the germline ends. CDR1 is GTSNPN, CDR2 SVGIG, per germline (reference sequence). The CDR3 length is 14 residues.

This chain uses TRBV5-6 with TRBJ1-5; 7 bases agree with TRBD1. Germline assignment: CDR1 SGHDT and CDR2 YYEEEE. The CDR3 runs to 15 residues. V was clipped by 4 bases and J by 0 bases; unmatched bases: 4. The CDR3 is CASSRNRGSNQPQHF. The DNA for the CDR3 is TGTGCCAGCAGCCGGAACAGGGGTAGCAATCAGCCCCAGCATTTT. Drawing the rest from reference TRBV5-6 and TRBJ1-5, the complete variable domain is DAGVTQSPTHLIKTRGQQVTLRCSPKSGHDTVSWYQQALGQGPQFIFQYYEEEERQRGNFPDRFSGHQFPNYSSELNVNALLLGDSALYLCASSRNRGSNQPQHFGDGTRLSIL.

The chain is built from TRBV6-5 and TRBJ2-1; no definite D call. The V and J ends lost 6 bases and 4 bases respectively, with 7 bases between them. The germline gives CDR1 MNHEY, CDR2 SVGAGI. CDR3 length: 12 residues. The CDR3 DNA reads as TGTGCCAGCAGGACATGGTACAATGAGCAGTTCTTC. Translation gives CASRTWYNEQFF.

V is TRBV29-1 and J is TRBJ2-7; the D is unclear. The CDR3 runs 12 residues. V gave up 4 bases and J gave up 2 bases, with 9 bases separating them. Germline CDR1 and CDR2: SQVTM and ANQGSEA. The CDR3 region is CSVGGSAYEQYF. The CDR3 coding sequence is TGCAGCGTTGGAGGAAGCGCCTACGAGCAGTACTTC.

The chain carries TRBV7-2 and TRBJ1-6; D gene ambiguous. This CDR3 comprises 18 residues. Trimming pared 1 base from V and 0 bases from J, leaving 13 bases between. Looked up from germline, CDR1 is SGHTA and CDR2 is FQGNSA. CDR3 region: CASSLDTGQSSYNSPLHF. CDR3 bases: TGTGCCAGCAGCTTAGATACGGGCCAGAGCTCCTATAATTCACCCCTCCACTTT.

The sample holds a few counts of this clone. The chain couples TRBV6-5 to TRBJ1-6; TRBD1 aligns across 11 bases. CDR1 MNHEY and CDR2 SVGAGI come from the germline V gene. V was clipped by 5 bases and J by 3 bases; unmatched bases: 0. This CDR3 region has 15 residues. The CDR3 DNA reads TGTGCCAGCAGTGGGACAGGGGGCTATAATTCACCCCTCCACTTT. Its protein product is CASSGTGGYNSPLHF.

The chain couples TRBV18 to TRBJ1-6; 8 nucleotides match TRBD1. CDR1 and CDR2 from the germline V gene are KGHSH and LQKENI. The CDR3 is 13 residues long. With 8 bases clipped from V and 6 bases from J, the junction kept 3 bases outside the gene matches. The CDR3 region has the DNA TGTGCCAGCCGTGACAGGGGTAATTCACCCCTCCACTTT. It yields the protein CASRDRGNSPLHF.

The chain employs TRBV5-6 and TRBJ2-2; tentative D call: TRBD1 (6 bases). CDR1 is SGHDT, CDR2 YYEEEE, per germline. The CDR3 has 16 residues. The germline V and J ends were trimmed by 3 bases and 7 bases, with 19 bases remaining between them. The CDR3 region has the DNA TGTGCCAGCAGCTCCTACAGGACAGCCTCCCGCGGGGAGCTGTTTTTT. Its translation is CASSSYRTASRGELFF.

This clone appeared a single time. J is TRBJ2-6 and V is TRBV19, with no clear D. The CDR3 has 16 amino acids. Germline assignment: CDR1 LNHDA and CDR2 SQIVND (reference sequence). Between the trimmed V and J ends, which lost 3 bases and 2 bases, there was a span of 11 bases. In DNA form, the CDR3 reads TGTGCCAGTAGTATGGGTAGGGTCGCTGGGGCCAACGTCCTGACTTTC. Protein: CASSMGRVAGANVLTF.

CDR3 sequence: CSVSPDTQYF. The CDR3 region has the DNA TGCAGTGTGTCCCCGGATACGCAGTATTTT. The rearrangement uses TRBV20-1 and TRBJ2-3; no firm D call. The germline gives CDR1 DFQATT, CDR2 SNEGSKA (reference sequence). The CDR3 spans 10 residues. V was trimmed by 7 bases and J by 6 bases, leaving 8 bases between them.

This sequence joins TRBV5-1 and TRBJ1-1, with 8 bases fitting TRBD1. V shed 5 bases and J 3 bases; nucleotides not matched to a gene: 9. CDR3 length: 15 amino acids. Per germline, CDR1 SGHRS and CDR2 YFSETQ. CDR3 nucleotides: TGCGCCAGCAGTCCTTTCCAGGGGGCGTACACTGAAGCTTTCTTT. It codes for CASSPFQGAYTEAFF.

This clone was seen a few times. The gene calls are TRBV5-1 and TRBJ1-2; the D is unclear. Germline V gene sequence: CDR1 SGHRS, CDR2 YFSETQ. The CDR3 length is 11 residues. The V gene lost 3 bases and the J gene lost 5 bases, with 5 bases spanning the gap. CDR3 sequence reads: CASSSGYGYTF. CDR3 coding DNA: TGCGCCAGCAGCTCCGGTTATGGCTACACCTTC. Filled out from reference TRBV5-1 and TRBJ1-2, the complete variable domain reads KAGVTQTPRYLIKTRGQQVTLSCSPISGHRSVSWYQQTPGQGLQFLFEYFSETQRNKGNFPGRFSGRQFSNSRSEMNVSTLELGDSALYLCASSSGYGYTFGSGTRLTVV.

V gene TRBV11-2 combines with J gene TRBJ1-5; no definite D call. This CDR3 is built from 14 residues. CDR1 and CDR2 (germline): SGHAT, FQNNGV. V lost 0 bases and J 11 bases, leaving 14 bases between the germline ends. The CDR3: CASSLDLASRSQHF. The CDR3 coding sequence is TGTGCCAGCAGCTTAGACCTAGCATCTCGATCCCAGCATTTT.

V gene TRBV18 combines with J gene TRBJ1-2; TRBD1 agrees at 10 bases. The CDR3 is 16 amino acids. Per the germline V gene, CDR1 is KGHSH and CDR2 is LQKENI. Trimming cost V 3 bases and J 4 bases; bases outside gene matches: 8. CDR3 amino acids: CASSPETGGGGYGYTF. DNA for the CDR3: TGTGCCAGCTCACCGGAGACAGGGGGCGGCGGCTATGGCTACACCTTC.

V and J are TRBV7-9 and TRBJ2-1, with 7 bases aligning to TRBD2. This CDR3 region has 14 residues. V shed 3 bases, J shed 4 bases, and the junction held 3 bases outside the gene matches. Germline CDR1 and CDR2: SEHNR and FQNEAQ (reference sequence). The DNA of the CDR3 is TGTGCCAGCAGCTTCTCTAGCGGTTACAATGAGCAGTTCTTC. Its protein is CASSFSSGYNEQFF.

The rearrangement uses TRBV13 and TRBJ2-4, with a tentative D call TRBD1 (6 bases). Germline V gene lookup returns CDR1 PRHDT and CDR2 FYEKMQ (reference sequence). V lost 3 bases, J lost 8 bases, and 8 bases lay in between. The CDR3 consists of 12 residues. As DNA, the CDR3 is TGTGCCAGCAGCTTGCAGGGGCACATTCAGTACTTC. Its translation is CASSLQGHIQYF.

J is TRBJ2-5 and V is TRBV4-2, with D possibly TRBD1 on 5 matching bases. The CDR3 covers 15 residues. Germline V gene lookup returns CDR1 LGHNA and CDR2 YNFKEQ. Between the trimmed V and J ends, which lost 0 bases and 5 bases, there was a span of 13 bases. The CDR3 DNA is TGTGCCAGCAGCCAAGACCCAGGGCTTGGCGAGACCCAGTACTTC. The encoded protein is CASSQDPGLGETQYF.

This clone was seen just once. The chain joins TRBV9 to TRBJ1-3; TRBD1 is a possible D gene (6 bases). The CDR3 runs 16 residues. The V gene's germline CDR1 is SGDLS and CDR2 YYNGEE. Trimming pared 0 bases from V and 3 bases from J, leaving 13 bases between. The CDR3, as DNA: TGTGCCAGCAGCGTAGGTACAGGGAAATTTGGAAACACCATATATTTT. Translating it yields CASSVGTGKFGNTIYF.

This clone was recorded only once. This chain connects TRBV5-6 to TRBJ2-1; 9 bases are a match to TRBD2. Trimming removed 4 bases from V and 5 bases from J; junction bases left unmatched: 10. The CDR3 extends over 16 amino acids. CDR1 is SGHDT and CDR2 is YYEEEE in the germline V gene. The CDR3 DNA follows: TGTGCCAGCAGCCTCCGACTAGCGGCGGGGCACAATGAGCAGTTCTTC. It is translated as CASSLRLAAGHNEQFF.

This clone was recorded once. The gene calls are TRBV11-2 and TRBJ2-2; a weak D match, TRBD2 (7 bases). Trimming pared 6 bases from V and 5 bases from J, leaving 19 bases between. The CDR3 loop spans 16 amino acids. In germline, CDR1 is SGHAT, CDR2 FQNNGV. In nucleotides, the CDR3 is TGTGCCAGCAGTTATCTACTCGGGGGGCGAACCGGGGAGCTGTTTTTT. This codes for CASSYLLGGRTGELFF.

The chain carries TRBV6-6 and TRBJ2-3; 7 bases line up with TRBD2. CDR1 and CDR2 from the germline V gene are MNHNY and SVGAGI (reference sequence). With 6 bases clipped from V and 4 bases from J, the junction kept 10 bases outside the gene matches. The CDR3 is 15 residues long. The CDR3, as DNA: TGTGCCAGCAGCCTAGGCGGGGCGGGAGCAGATACGCAGTATTTT. Amino acid sequence: CASSLGGAGADTQYF.

The chain recombines TRBV6-1 with TRBJ2-3, with D perhaps TRBD2 (6 bases). CDR1 is MNHNS, CDR2 SASEGT, per germline. Trimming removed 8 bases at V and 5 bases at J, with 17 bases between. The CDR3 runs to 14 residues. The CDR3 region is CASLFGGAGDTQYF. CDR3 nucleotide sequence: TGTGCCAGCCTCTTCGGAGGGGCCGGAGATACGCAGTATTTT.

The chain combines TRBV25-1 with TRBJ1-1; 9 bases align to TRBD1. CDR1 MGHDK and CDR2 SYGVNS come from the germline V gene. V lost 4 bases and J lost 6; bases outside the gene matches: 3. This CDR3 contains 13 residues. The CDR3: CASSGQGESEAFF. The CDR3 bases are TGTGCCAGCAGTGGACAGGGGGAGTCTGAAGCTTTCTTT. Together with reference TRBV25-1 and TRBJ1-1, the CDR3 gives the full variable domain: EADIYQTPRYLVIGTGKKITLECSQTMGHDKMYWYQQDPGMELHLIHYSYGVNSTEKGDLSSESTVSRIRTEHFPLTLESARPSHTSQYLCASSGQGESEAFFGQGTRLTVV.